Following are 27 T cell receptor beta chains from one sample sequenced in a study of Ad26.COV2.S vaccination and SARS-CoV-2 variants. Method: immunoSEQ multiplex PCR; TCRdb's copy keeps in-frame clones and lacks some. This table has about 400,000 clones, over 75% appearing once. Treatment given: some 20 received Ad26.COV2.S at low or high dose, single or two shots; a few received placebo; per-sample allocation not given. Samples analyzed were those drawn on day 63 after the first vaccine or placebo injection. Specimen: peripheral blood, collected in a trial of Ad26.COV2.S vaccine versus placebo. The receptors stem from a person between 18 and 59 years old who received the Ad26.COV2.S COVID-19 vaccine or a placebo.

The rearrangement uses TRBV6-1 and TRBJ1-6; no definite D call. From germline, CDR1 is MNHNS and CDR2 SASEGT. CDR3 length: 11 amino acids. The V end was cut by 1 base, the J end by 9 bases, with 1 base between. Written as DNA, the CDR3 is TGTGCCAGCAGTGAAGGTTCACCCCTCCACTTT. This encodes CASSEGSPLHF.

The chain uses TRBV18 and TRBJ1-2; D is undetermined. Germline CDR1 reads KGHSH; CDR2 reads LQKENI. The CDR3 contains 13 residues. V shed 0 bases and J shed 4 bases, with 6 bases lying between them. This chain's CDR3 is CASSPPSVYGYTF. CDR3 coding DNA: TGTGCCAGCTCACCACCCAGTGTCTATGGCTACACCTTC.

The chain has TRBV12-5 and TRBJ2-2; no reliable D call. Per the germline V gene, CDR1 is LGHNT and CDR2 is FRNRAP. This CDR3 is built from 12 residues. Trimming removed 3 bases at V and 9 bases at J, with 8 bases between. In DNA, the CDR3 is TGTGCTAGTGGTTTAGAGAACCGGGAGCTGTTTTTT. It encodes CASGLENRELFF.

This clone appeared once. The V gene is TRBV4-1, the J gene TRBJ1-2; the D is unclear. Germline lookup yields CDR1 MGHRA and CDR2 YSYEKL. The CDR3 runs to 15 residues. Trimming took 0 bases from V and 6 from J, leaving 14 bases between them. In nucleotides, the CDR3 is TGCGCCAGCAGCCAAGAATTTCGGGTTCCGAATGGCTACACCTTC. Residues: CASSQEFRVPNGYTF.

In DNA, the CDR3 is TGTGCCAGCAGCGCAAAGACTAGTGGCAATGAGCAGTTCTTC. Amino acids: CASSAKTSGNEQFF. The chain employs TRBV9 and TRBJ2-1; D perhaps matches TRBD2 (6 bases). Germline V lookup: CDR1 SGDLS, CDR2 YYNGEE. V shed 3 bases and J shed 6 bases, with 13 bases lying between them. This CDR3 region has 14 residues.

This clone was found once. J is TRBJ2-6 and V is TRBV29-1; D is uncertain. Trimming pared 0 bases from V and 0 bases from J, leaving 6 bases between. CDR1 is SQVTM and CDR2 is ANQGSEA in the germline V gene. The CDR3 consists of 15 residues. CDR3 amino acids: CSVEDQDSGANVLTF. The CDR3 DNA reads as TGCAGCGTTGAAGATCAGGACTCTGGGGCCAACGTCCTGACTTTC. Supplemented by reference TRBV29-1 and TRBJ2-6, the full variable domain reads SAVISQKPSRDICQRGTSLTIQCQVDSQVTMMFWYRQQPGQSLTLIATANQGSEATYESGFVIDKFPISRPNLTFSTLTVSNMSPEDSSIYLCSVEDQDSGANVLTFGAGSRLTVL.

The V call is TRBV5-1, the J call TRBJ2-1; TRBD1 matches 10 bases. CDR3 length equals 15 residues. The germline gives CDR1 SGHRS, CDR2 YFSETQ. The J segment lost 8 bases and the V segment lost 4 bases, leaving 9 bases of the junction unmatched. Here the CDR3 reads CASSPTGQGDDEQFF. Written as DNA, the CDR3 is TGCGCCAGCAGCCCCACAGGACAGGGGGACGATGAGCAGTTCTTC.

The V gene is TRBV11-2, the J gene TRBJ2-5, with 12 bases identical to TRBD2. This CDR3 region has 16 residues. Unmatched junction bases numbered 4, after V lost 3 bases and J lost 2 bases. Germline V gives CDR1 SGHAT, CDR2 FQNNGV. CDR3 DNA: TGTGCCAGCAGCTTGGGGACTAGCGGGTTTCAAGAGACCCAGTACTTC. Protein product: CASSLGTSGFQETQYF. Combining the CDR3 with reference TRBV11-2 and TRBJ2-5 gives the whole variable domain EAGVAQSPRYKIIEKRQSVAFWCNPISGHATLYWYQQILGQGPKLLIQFQNNGVVDDSQLPKDRFSAERLKGVDSTLKIQPAKLEDSAVYLCASSLGTSGFQETQYFGPGTRLLVL.

The chain uses TRBV28 and TRBJ2-7, with 13 bases lining up with TRBD2. This CDR3 spans 15 amino acids. CDR1 and CDR2 from the germline V gene are MDHEN and SYDVKM. V gave up 6 bases and J gave up 7 bases; unmatched junction bases: 9. The CDR3 bases are TGTGCCAGCAGGTGGACAACTAGCGGGAGGGGAGAGCAGTACTTC. Translating it yields CASRWTTSGRGEQYF.

The genes are TRBV4-2 and TRBJ2-7; D ambiguous. V gave up 0 bases and J gave up 3 bases, with 6 bases separating them. CDR3 size: 13 residues. Germline lookup yields CDR1 LGHNA and CDR2 YNFKEQ. The CDR3 reads CASSQEGYYEQYF. The CDR3 DNA follows: TGTGCCAGCAGCCAAGAAGGGTACTACGAGCAGTACTTC.

The chain has TRBV24-1 and TRBJ2-1; 12 positions agree with TRBD2. The junction had 9 bases not matched to a gene; V was cut back by 3 bases and J by 7 bases. The length of the CDR3 is 17 residues. Germline assignment: CDR1 KGHDR and CDR2 SFDVKD. CDR3 residues: CATSDPTLAGGNNEQFF. For the CDR3, the DNA is TGTGCCACCAGTGATCCCACACTAGCGGGAGGTAATAATGAGCAGTTCTTC.

The rearrangement uses TRBV5-1 and TRBJ1-2; D gene ambiguous. Germline CDR1 reads SGHRS; CDR2 reads YFSETQ. V lost 4 bases, J lost 2 bases, and 12 bases lay in between. CDR3 size: 14 residues. Here the CDR3 reads CASSLTEGNYGYTF. CDR3 in DNA: TGCGCCAGCAGCCTAACGGAGGGAAACTATGGCTACACCTTC.

The V call is TRBV10-3, the J call TRBJ2-2, with D possibly matching TRBD1 (6 bases). Germline V CDR1 and CDR2: ENHRY, SYGVKD. The V gene lost 4 bases and the J gene lost 1 base, with 10 bases spanning the gap. The CDR3 is 15 amino acids. This chain's CDR3 is CAISAGGKNTGELFF. The CDR3 nucleotides read TGTGCCATCAGTGCTGGGGGCAAGAACACCGGGGAGCTGTTTTTT.

This chain uses TRBV7-2 with TRBJ2-1; the D is unclear. Germline CDR1 reads SGHTA; CDR2 reads FQGNSA. The CDR3 covers 13 residues. The V gene lost 0 bases and the J gene lost 6 bases, with 6 bases spanning the gap. CDR3 sequence reads: CASSLARGNEQFF. For the CDR3, the DNA is TGTGCCAGCAGCTTAGCGAGAGGCAATGAGCAGTTCTTC.

This chain connects TRBV10-3 to TRBJ1-2; D might be TRBD1 (6 bases). The germline V gene has CDR1 ENHRY and CDR2 SYGVKD. The CDR3 is made up of 15 amino acids. The germline V and J ends were trimmed by 2 bases and 4 bases, with 14 bases remaining between them. The CDR3 bases are TGTGCCATCAGTGAGGTTGGGGGGCAGGGCTATGGCTACACCTTC. Translation: CAISEVGGQGYGYTF.

CDR3 coding DNA: TGTGCCATCAGTGAGTCGGCTAGCGGGAGTGAAGAGACCCAGTACTTC. It encodes CAISESASGSEETQYF. The chain uses TRBV10-3 and TRBJ2-5, with 10 bases aligning to TRBD2. This CDR3 comprises 16 residues. The germline V gene has CDR1 ENHRY and CDR2 SYGVKD. V lost 0 bases, J lost 3 bases, and 4 bases stayed unmatched.

This clone turned up a few times. The V gene is TRBV6-2 or TRBV6-3, the J gene TRBJ1-6; D call uncertain. The V end lost 2 bases, the J end lost 8 bases, and 16 bases lay between the germline ends. Per germline, CDR1 MNHEY and CDR2 SVGEGT. This CDR3 contains 16 residues. The CDR3 bases are TGTGCCAGCAGTTACCTCCGGTCTCCGAGAGATTCACCCCTCCACTTT. Its protein product is CASSYLRSPRDSPLHF.

V and J are TRBV15 and TRBJ2-2; 11 bases match TRBD2. CDR1 is LNHNV and CDR2 is YYDKDF in the germline V gene (reference sequence). This CDR3 has 17 amino acids. The junction had 7 bases not matched to a gene; V was cut back by 0 bases and J by 7 bases. The CDR3 reads CATSRDWASGRSGELFF. CDR3 nucleotides: TGTGCCACCAGCAGAGATTGGGCTAGCGGGAGGAGCGGGGAGCTGTTTTTT.

The chain employs TRBV7-8 and TRBJ2-1; possible D gene TRBD2, 5 bases. This CDR3 region has 16 residues. Trimming stripped 5 bases from V and 0 bases from J, with 14 bases between. Germline CDR1 reads SGHVS; CDR2 reads FQNEAQ. This CDR3 is CASSTLAKSSYNEQFF. The CDR3 DNA reads TGTGCCAGCAGCACCTTAGCGAAAAGCTCCTACAATGAGCAGTTCTTC.

V gene TRBV7-2 combines with J gene TRBJ2-2; 11 bases fit TRBD2. This CDR3 spans 18 amino acids. Looked up from germline, CDR1 is SGHTA and CDR2 is FQGNSA. J gave up 0 bases and V 2 bases, and 5 bases lay outside the gene matches. The CDR3 loop reads CASSLLAGGPANTGELFF. The DNA for the CDR3 is TGTGCCAGCAGCTTACTAGCGGGAGGACCCGCGAACACCGGGGAGCTGTTTTTT.

The chain couples TRBV9 to TRBJ2-6; 10 nucleotides agree with TRBD2. V dropped 3 bases and J dropped 4; count of bases not matched to a gene: 4. This CDR3 has 16 residues. CDR1 and CDR2 (germline): SGDLS, YYNGEE. CDR3 sequence (DNA): TGTGCCAGCAGCGCGGGACTAGCGACGGGGGCCAACGTCCTGACTTTC. It specifies CASSAGLATGANVLTF.

The gene calls are TRBV3-1 (or the pseudogene TRBV3-2) and TRBJ1-1, with D unclear. In germline, CDR1 is LGHDT, CDR2 YNNKEL (reference sequence). V lost 2 bases to trimming and J lost 1 base, with 8 bases between them. The CDR3 has 14 amino acids. The CDR3 loop is CASSQLQKNTEAFF. CDR3 sequence (DNA): TGTGCCAGCAGCCAATTACAGAAGAACACTGAAGCTTTCTTT.

This chain connects TRBV6-4 to TRBJ2-1; D gene uncertain. The CDR3 totals 13 residues. Trimming cost V 3 bases and J 6 bases, with 9 bases left between them. Germline CDR1 MRHNA, CDR2 SNTAGT. In nucleotides, the CDR3 is TGTGCCAGCAGTGAAAATGAAGGCAATGAGCAGTTCTTC. Protein product: CASSENEGNEQFF.

This clone was counted once. The chain joins TRBV7-2 to TRBJ2-3; D unresolved. Trimming removed 3 bases at V and 2 bases at J, with 15 bases between. This CDR3 spans 16 amino acids. Germline V gives CDR1 SGHTA, CDR2 FQGNSA. The CDR3 nucleotides read TGTGCCAGCAGCTTTCTTTTCAAGAGTGCCACAGATACGCAGTATTTT. This gives the protein CASSFLFKSATDTQYF.

Turning to this clone: Since a much larger clone is just one base distant, this may be a read error. The rearrangement joins TRBV7-9 to TRBJ2-7; D gene uncertain. With 3 bases removed from V and 3 bases from J, the gap between germline ends came to 0 bases. Germline V gene lookup returns CDR1 SEHNR and CDR2 FQNEAQ (reference sequence). This CDR3 contains 10 residues. For the CDR3, the DNA is TGTGCCAGCAGCTTCTACGAGCAGTACTTC. It translates to CASSFYEQYF. Variable domain in full (rest from reference TRBV7-9 and TRBJ2-7): DTGVSQNPRHKITKRGQNVTFRCDPISEHNRLYWYRQTLGQGPEFLTYFQNEAQLEKSRLLSDRFSAERPKGSFSTLEIQRTEQGDSAMYLCASSFYEQYFGPGTRLTVT.

J is TRBJ2-3 and V is TRBV7-9, with a tentative D call TRBD1 (5 bases). Germline V gene data show CDR1 as SEHNR and CDR2 as FQNEAQ (reference sequence). This CDR3 has 17 residues. The V and J ends lost 4 bases and 0 bases respectively, with 17 bases between them. CDR3 sequence: CASSSKIKGISTDTQYF. The CDR3 nucleotides are TGTGCCAGCAGCTCCAAGATTAAGGGGATAAGCACAGATACGCAGTATTTT.

The V gene is TRBV29-1, the J gene TRBJ2-5; 7 nucleotides align to TRBD1. Germline lookup yields CDR1 SQVTM and CDR2 ANQGSEA. The CDR3 contains 13 residues. The ends lost 4 bases at V and 5 bases at J; junction bases unmatched: 7. The CDR3 DNA follows: TGCAGCGTTGTGAGGGGGCCTACGGAGACCCAGTACTTC. Protein: CSVVRGPTETQYF.